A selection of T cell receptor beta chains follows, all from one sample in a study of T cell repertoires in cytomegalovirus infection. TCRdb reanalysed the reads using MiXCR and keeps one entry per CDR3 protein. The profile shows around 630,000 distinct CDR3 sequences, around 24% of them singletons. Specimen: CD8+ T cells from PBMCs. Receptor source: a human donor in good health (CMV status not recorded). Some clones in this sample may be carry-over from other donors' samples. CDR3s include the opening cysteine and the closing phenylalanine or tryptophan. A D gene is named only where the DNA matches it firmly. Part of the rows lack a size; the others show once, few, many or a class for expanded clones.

CDR3 protein: CAISERGAEQFF; CDR3 DNA: TGTGCCATCAGTGAACGCGGGGCTGAGCAGTTCTTC; clone size: few; D gene: -; V gene: TRBV10-3; CDR3 length: 12; J gene: TRBJ2-1
CDR3 protein: CASSPGPGTQYF; CDR3 DNA: TGTGCCAGCAGTCCGGGCCCGGGAACCCAGTACTTC; clone size: many; D gene: -; V gene: TRBV28; CDR3 length: 12; J gene: TRBJ2-5
CDR3 protein: CASSSRTGNSGNTIYF; CDR3 DNA: TGTGCCAGCAGCTCCCGCACAGGCAACTCTGGAAACACCATATATTTT; clone size: many; D gene: -; V gene: TRBV9; CDR3 length: 16; J gene: TRBJ1-3
CDR3 protein: CASSPLDTIGKNEQFF; CDR3 DNA: TGTGCCAGCAGCCCCCTCGACACTATCGGAAAAAATGAGCAGTTCTTC; clone size: many; D gene: -; V gene: TRBV7-9; CDR3 length: 16; J gene: TRBJ2-1
CDR3 protein: CSFLYLGEAFF; CDR3 DNA: TGCAGCTTCTTGTATTTGGGTGAAGCTTTCTTT; clone size: few; D gene: -; V gene: TRBV29-1; CDR3 length: 11; J gene: TRBJ1-1
CDR3 protein: CASTQLAGSDTQYF; CDR3 DNA: TGTGCCAGCACTCAACTAGCGGGTTCAGATACGCAGTATTTT; clone size: -; D gene: TRBD2; V gene: TRBV2; CDR3 length: 14; J gene: TRBJ2-3
CDR3 protein: CASGLKGAGSTEAFF; CDR3 DNA: TGTGCTAGTGGTTTAAAGGGGGCGGGGAGCACTGAAGCTTTCTTT; clone size: -; D gene: TRBD1; V gene: TRBV12-5; CDR3 length: 15; J gene: TRBJ1-1
CDR3 protein: CANSHPIGNTEAFF; CDR3 DNA: TGTGCCAACAGCCACCCTATAGGGAACACTGAAGCTTTCTTT; clone size: -; D gene: -; V gene: TRBV7-6; CDR3 length: 14; J gene: TRBJ1-1
CDR3 protein: CASTSTGEYGYTF; CDR3 DNA: TGTGCCAGTACTTCGACAGGGGAATATGGCTACACCTTC; clone size: few; D gene: TRBD1; V gene: TRBV19; CDR3 length: 13; J gene: TRBJ1-2
CDR3 protein: CATSSMAEAFF; CDR3 DNA: TGTGCCACCAGCTCGATGGCTGAAGCTTTCTTT; clone size: few; D gene: -; V gene: TRBV15; CDR3 length: 11; J gene: TRBJ1-1
CDR3 protein: CASSLQVASGANVLTF; CDR3 DNA: TGTGCCAGCAGCTTACAGGTTGCCTCTGGGGCCAACGTCCTGACTTTC; clone size: few; D gene: -; V gene: TRBV7-9; CDR3 length: 16; J gene: TRBJ2-6
CDR3 protein: CSARGEFRGAWVDEQFF; CDR3 DNA: TGCAGTGCTAGAGGTGAATTTCGGGGGGCTTGGGTTGATGAGCAGTTCTTC; clone size: -; D gene: -; V gene: TRBV20-1; CDR3 length: 17; J gene: TRBJ2-1
CDR3 protein: CASSLDPNSPLHF; CDR3 DNA: TGTGCTAGCAGCTTAGACCCCAATTCACCCCTCCACTTT; clone size: many; D gene: -; V gene: TRBV7-7; CDR3 length: 13; J gene: TRBJ1-6
CDR3 protein: CASDRTGSGTGELFF; CDR3 DNA: TGTGCCAGCGACAGGACCGGCTCTGGGACCGGGGAGCTGTTTTTT; clone size: -; D gene: -; V gene: TRBV6-2/TRBV6-3; CDR3 length: 15; J gene: TRBJ2-2
CDR3 protein: CASSLGVKTEAFF; CDR3 DNA: TGTGCCAGCAGCTTGGGGGTCAAGACTGAAGCTTTCTTT; clone size: few; D gene: -; V gene: TRBV7-9; CDR3 length: 13; J gene: TRBJ1-1
CDR3 protein: CSAYSLNTEAFF; CDR3 DNA: TGCAGCGCCTACAGCCTGAACACTGAAGCTTTCTTT; clone size: -; D gene: -; V gene: TRBV29-1; CDR3 length: 12; J gene: TRBJ1-1
CDR3 protein: CSARSFDNRAYEQYF; CDR3 DNA: TGCAGTGCTAGATCCTTCGACAACAGGGCCTACGAGCAGTACTTC; clone size: few; D gene: -; V gene: TRBV20-1; CDR3 length: 15; J gene: TRBJ2-7
CDR3 protein: CASRGTDGNTIYF; CDR3 DNA: TGTGCCAGCAGAGGGACGGATGGAAACACCATATATTTT; clone size: many; D gene: -; V gene: TRBV12-3/TRBV12-4; CDR3 length: 13; J gene: TRBJ1-3
CDR3 protein: CASSYGTGGFQPQHF; CDR3 DNA: TGTGCCAGCAGCTACGGGACAGGGGGATTTCAGCCCCAGCATTTT; clone size: many; D gene: TRBD1; V gene: TRBV7-2; CDR3 length: 15; J gene: TRBJ1-5
CDR3 protein: CASNPRPQGGGTEAFF; CDR3 DNA: TGTGCCAGCAACCCTAGACCTCAAGGGGGAGGGACTGAAGCTTTCTTT; clone size: -; D gene: -; V gene: TRBV7-6; CDR3 length: 16; J gene: TRBJ1-1
CDR3 protein: CASSPIPGINQPQHF; CDR3 DNA: TGTGCCAGCAGCCCCATTCCAGGGATCAATCAGCCCCAGCATTTT; clone size: many; D gene: -; V gene: TRBV7-2; CDR3 length: 15; J gene: TRBJ1-5
CDR3 protein: CASSLFPYKENIQYF; CDR3 DNA: TGTGCCAGCAGCTTATTCCCCTATAAAGAAAACATTCAGTACTTC; clone size: many; D gene: -; V gene: TRBV7-9; CDR3 length: 15; J gene: TRBJ2-4
CDR3 protein: CASSFYDYPGEVQYF; CDR3 DNA: TGTGCCAGCAGCTTCTACGACTACCCTGGCGAGGTCCAGTACTTC; clone size: many; D gene: -; V gene: TRBV7-2; CDR3 length: 15; J gene: TRBJ2-5
CDR3 protein: CASGSTGEGPQHF; CDR3 DNA: TGTGCTAGTGGTTCCACAGGGGAAGGACCCCAGCATTTT; clone size: few; D gene: TRBD1; V gene: TRBV12-5; CDR3 length: 13; J gene: TRBJ1-5
CDR3 protein: CASSERETGTMNMETQYF; CDR3 DNA: TGTGCCAGCAGTGAAAGGGAGACCGGGACGATGAACATGGAGACCCAGTACTTC; clone size: few; D gene: -; V gene: TRBV6-1; CDR3 length: 18; J gene: TRBJ2-5
CDR3 protein: CASRQGPGYTF; CDR3 DNA: TGTGCCAGCAGACAGGGTCCTGGCTACACCTTC; clone size: -; D gene: -; V gene: TRBV11-2; CDR3 length: 11; J gene: TRBJ1-2
CDR3 protein: CASSFPPGEVLFF; CDR3 DNA: TGTGCCAGCAGTTTCCCACCGGGGGAGGTGCTGTTTTTT; clone size: few; D gene: -; V gene: TRBV28; CDR3 length: 13; J gene: TRBJ2-2
CDR3 protein: CASGVLAGGTDTQYF; CDR3 DNA: TGTGCCAGCGGCGTACTAGCGGGGGGGACGGATACGCAGTATTTT; clone size: few; D gene: TRBD2; V gene: TRBV27; CDR3 length: 15; J gene: TRBJ2-3
CDR3 protein: CASSQYGANTGELFF; CDR3 DNA: TGTGCCAGCAGCCAATACGGAGCGAACACCGGGGAGCTGTTTTTT; clone size: -; D gene: -; V gene: TRBV14; CDR3 length: 15; J gene: TRBJ2-2
CDR3 protein: CATSRGTESYEQYF; CDR3 DNA: TGTGCCACCAGCAGAGGGACAGAATCCTACGAGCAGTACTTC; clone size: few; D gene: -; V gene: TRBV15; CDR3 length: 14; J gene: TRBJ2-7
CDR3 protein: CASTSLPGPFSTDTQYF; CDR3 DNA: TGTGCCAGCACCTCCCTCCCGGGACCCTTCAGCACAGATACGCAGTATTTT; clone size: many; D gene: -; V gene: TRBV7-9; CDR3 length: 17; J gene: TRBJ2-3
CDR3 protein: CASSLEDRTSGYTF; CDR3 DNA: TGTGCCAGCAGCTTAGAGGACAGAACGTCCGGCTACACCTTC; clone size: -; D gene: -; V gene: TRBV7-9; CDR3 length: 14; J gene: TRBJ1-2
CDR3 protein: CASREQGRQPQHF; CDR3 DNA: TGTGCCAGCAGGGAACAGGGACGCCAGCCCCAGCATTTT; clone size: -; D gene: -; V gene: TRBV2; CDR3 length: 13; J gene: TRBJ1-5
CDR3 protein: CASTMIGTGGNEQFF; CDR3 DNA: TGTGCCAGCACCATGATTGGGACAGGGGGGAATGAGCAGTTCTTC; clone size: -; D gene: TRBD1; V gene: TRBV6-4; CDR3 length: 15; J gene: TRBJ2-1
CDR3 protein: CASSQTGFDEQFF; CDR3 DNA: TGTGCCAGCAGCCAGACGGGTTTCGATGAGCAGTTCTTC; clone size: -; D gene: -; V gene: TRBV7-9; CDR3 length: 13; J gene: TRBJ2-1
CDR3 protein: CASSLGKDNEQFF; CDR3 DNA: TGTGCCAGCAGTTTGGGCAAGGACAATGAGCAGTTCTTC; clone size: -; D gene: -; V gene: TRBV12-3/TRBV12-4; CDR3 length: 13; J gene: TRBJ2-1
CDR3 protein: CATSRHRSRQPQHF; CDR3 DNA: TGTGCCACCAGCAGGCACAGGTCGAGACAGCCCCAGCATTTT; clone size: -; D gene: -; V gene: TRBV15; CDR3 length: 14; J gene: TRBJ1-5
CDR3 protein: CASSPGRKGDQPQHF; CDR3 DNA: TGTGCCAGTAGTCCGGGGAGAAAAGGCGATCAGCCCCAGCATTTT; clone size: -; D gene: -; V gene: TRBV19; CDR3 length: 15; J gene: TRBJ1-5
CDR3 protein: CACRGGPEKYF; CDR3 DNA: TGTGCCTGCAGAGGGGGCCCCGAAAAGTACTTC; clone size: -; D gene: TRBD1; V gene: TRBV2; CDR3 length: 11; J gene: TRBJ2-5
CDR3 protein: CSVEDHGLGGNTEAFF; CDR3 DNA: TGCAGCGTTGAAGATCATGGATTGGGTGGGAACACTGAAGCTTTCTTT; clone size: many; D gene: -; V gene: TRBV29-1; CDR3 length: 16; J gene: TRBJ1-1
CDR3 protein: CSVHSTQLGLAGGPSDTQYF; CDR3 DNA: TGCAGCGTTCACTCGACCCAGCTGGGACTAGCGGGGGGGCCATCGGATACGCAGTATTTT; clone size: -; D gene: TRBD2; V gene: TRBV29-1; CDR3 length: 20; J gene: TRBJ2-3
CDR3 protein: CASSYVRRKSGGYTF; CDR3 DNA: TGTGCCAGCAGTTACGTCAGACGTAAATCGGGGGGCTACACCTTC; clone size: once; D gene: -; V gene: TRBV6-6; CDR3 length: 15; J gene: TRBJ1-2
CDR3 protein: CASSSESRLKTDTQYF; CDR3 DNA: TGTGCCAGCAGCTCCGAATCCAGGCTCAAAACAGATACGCAGTATTTT; clone size: many; D gene: -; V gene: TRBV7-6; CDR3 length: 16; J gene: TRBJ2-3
CDR3 protein: CSGRDRGTYEQYF; CDR3 DNA: TGCAGCGGTCGGGACAGGGGGACCTACGAGCAGTACTTC; clone size: few; D gene: TRBD1; V gene: TRBV29-1; CDR3 length: 13; J gene: TRBJ2-7
CDR3 protein: CASSHWTGAETQYF; CDR3 DNA: TGTGCCAGCAGCCATTGGACAGGGGCAGAGACCCAGTACTTC; clone size: few; D gene: TRBD1; V gene: TRBV14; CDR3 length: 14; J gene: TRBJ2-5
CDR3 protein: CASSYSGTTGELFF; CDR3 DNA: TGTGCCAGCAGTTACTCGGGGACCACCGGGGAGCTGTTTTTT; clone size: many; D gene: -; V gene: TRBV6-6; CDR3 length: 14; J gene: TRBJ2-2
CDR3 protein: CAISDSTEGEKLFF; CDR3 DNA: TGTGCCATCAGTGACTCGACAGAAGGTGAAAAACTGTTTTTT; clone size: many; D gene: -; V gene: TRBV10-3; CDR3 length: 14; J gene: TRBJ1-4
CDR3 protein: CASSYGSGFGGQGIDNEQFF; CDR3 DNA: TGTGCCAGCAGTTATGGATCGGGGTTTGGGGGACAGGGGATCGACAATGAGCAGTTCTTC; clone size: -; D gene: TRBD1; V gene: TRBV6-6; CDR3 length: 20; J gene: TRBJ2-1
CDR3 protein: CSARVLAGGSDEQFF; CDR3 DNA: TGCAGTGCTAGAGTGTTAGCGGGGGGATCGGATGAGCAGTTCTTC; clone size: -; D gene: TRBD2; V gene: TRBV20-1; CDR3 length: 15; J gene: TRBJ2-1
CDR3 protein: CASSSMTGDNEQFF; CDR3 DNA: TGTGCCAGCAGCTCAATGACAGGGGATAATGAGCAGTTCTTC; clone size: many; D gene: TRBD1; V gene: TRBV7-9; CDR3 length: 14; J gene: TRBJ2-1